The 20 T cell receptor beta chains listed next were all sequenced from one sample in a study of a mutant IDH1 vaccine in newly diagnosed glioma. The time point is: week 47, end of study. Topical imiquimod was applied with each vaccine dose, which held 300 ug of mutant IDH1 20-mer peptide. The assay was immunoSEQ multiplex PCR, and TCRdb's table has in-frame clones only and misses some. The sample has about 94,000 clones, around nine tenths seen once. For these TCRs, the target antigens are not known. Here the sequenced sample was PBMCs, taken from a glioma patient whose treatment included an IDH1 peptide vaccine. These receptors were obtained from a woman aged 45-59 years with glioma.

V and J are TRBV9 and TRBJ1-5, with unresolved D. V gave up 4 bases and J gave up 0 bases, with 14 bases separating them. CDR3 size: 16 residues. Germline V gene data show CDR1 as SGDLS and CDR2 as YYNGEE. CDR3 residues: CASSPRAGGSNQPQHF. CDR3 coding DNA: TGTGCCAGCAGCCCCCGGGCGGGTGGTAGCAATCAGCCCCAGCATTTT.

V usage is TRBV4-2 and J usage is TRBJ2-7, with D perhaps TRBD1 or TRBD2 (5 bases each). This CDR3 comprises 16 residues. The ends were cut back, 1 base at V and 1 base at J, with 14 bases in the middle. Germline CDR1 reads LGHNA; CDR2 reads YNFKEQ. The CDR3 protein is CASSQGAQGRSYEQYF. The DNA of the CDR3 is TGTGCCAGCAGCCAAGGGGCCCAGGGACGGTCCTACGAGCAGTACTTC.

V usage is TRBV7-8 and J usage is TRBJ2-5; TRBD2 matches 8 bases. The junction had 16 bases not matched to a gene; V was cut back by 11 bases and J by 5 bases. Germline V gene data show CDR1 as SGHVS and CDR2 as FQNEAQ. This CDR3 spans 15 amino acids. The CDR3 loop is CAATLAGIVGETQYF. The CDR3 DNA follows: TGTGCCGCCACGTTAGCGGGAATAGTTGGGGAGACCCAGTACTTC. The whole variable domain, filled in from reference TRBV7-8 and TRBJ2-5, reads GAGVSQSPRYKVAKRGQDVALRCDPISGHVSLFWYQQALGQGPEFLTYFQNEAQLDKSGLPSDRFFAERPEGSVSTLKIQRTQQEDSAVYLCAATLAGIVGETQYFGPGTRLLVL.

V gene TRBV6-4 combines with J gene TRBJ2-1, with D possibly being TRBD1 or TRBD2 (6 bases each). With 4 bases removed from V and 9 bases from J, the gap between germline ends came to 16 bases. From germline, CDR1 is MRHNA and CDR2 SNTAGT. The CDR3 has 14 residues. The CDR3 sequence is CASSVIAGGGEQFF. CDR3 bases: TGTGCCAGCAGTGTCATAGCTGGAGGGGGTGAGCAGTTCTTC.

The V and J genes are TRBV30 and TRBJ2-1; D not certain. The germline V gene encodes CDR1 GTSNPN and CDR2 SVGIG (reference sequence). The CDR3 is made up of 12 amino acids. Deletions cut 4 bases from V and 8 bases from J, with 12 bases between. The CDR3 loop reads CAWKGYRDEQFF. DNA for the CDR3: TGTGCCTGGAAAGGCTATAGAGATGAGCAGTTCTTC.

The chain joins TRBV7-3 to TRBJ2-3; D remains unclear. The germline V gene has CDR1 SGHTA and CDR2 FQGTGA. The CDR3 sequence is 16 residues long. Trimming stripped 2 bases from V and 0 bases from J, with 12 bases between. This CDR3 reads CASSLLTRISTDTQYF. CDR3 coding DNA: TGTGCCAGCAGCTTACTGACCCGTATTAGCACAGATACGCAGTATTTT.

The J gene is TRBJ1-3, the V gene TRBV4-1; weak D call: TRBD1 (6 bases). V shed 11 bases and J shed 1 base, with 6 bases lying between them. CDR1 is MGHRA and CDR2 is YSYEKL in the germline V gene. The CDR3 covers 11 residues. The CDR3 is CAGQSGNTIYF. The CDR3 coding sequence is TGCGCCGGACAGTCTGGAAACACCATATATTTT.

CDR3 sequence (DNA): TGCGCCAGCAGCCTCCAAGGGCAGGGGCACTATGGCTACACCTTC. It translates to CASSLQGQGHYGYTF. The chain combines TRBV4-1 with TRBJ1-2, with a possible D match to TRBD1 (6 bases). Trimming stripped 4 bases from V and 3 bases from J, with 15 bases between. Germline V lookup: CDR1 MGHRA, CDR2 YSYEKL. CDR3 size: 15 residues.

The chain couples TRBV30 to TRBJ1-3; weak D call: TRBD1 (5 bases). The CDR3 runs 14 residues. Germline V gene sequence: CDR1 GTSNPN, CDR2 SVGIG (reference sequence). V lost 8 bases to trimming and J lost 0 bases, with 14 bases between them. The CDR3 region is CAAPRGGSGNTIYF. The DNA for the CDR3 is TGTGCCGCTCCCCGCGGGGGCTCTGGAAACACCATATATTTT.

V is TRBV10-3 and J is TRBJ2-7; a weak D match, TRBD1 (5 bases). The V end was cut by 7 bases, the J end by 6 bases, with 16 bases between. The germline V gene encodes CDR1 ENHRY and CDR2 SYGVKD. This CDR3 region has 13 residues. The CDR3, as DNA: TGTGCCATCATGGACACCCCGCGTGGCGAGCAGTACTTC. Its translation is CAIMDTPRGEQYF.

This clone is a singleton in its sample. The V and J genes are TRBV27 and TRBJ2-5; 13 nucleotides agree with TRBD2. J gave up 4 bases and V 5 bases, and 4 bases lay outside the gene matches. In germline, CDR1 is MNHEY, CDR2 SMNVEV (reference sequence). The CDR3 is 15 residues long. CDR3 DNA: TGTGCCAGCAGTAAGACTAGCGGGAGGTCAGAGACCCAGTACTTC. Amino acid sequence: CASSKTSGRSETQYF.

With respect to this clone: Additional DNA sequences in this sample encode the identical CDR3. The V and J genes are TRBV7-3 and TRBJ1-1; 8 bases line up with TRBD1. Germline lookup yields CDR1 SGHTA and CDR2 FQGTGA. V trimming: 3 bases; J trimming: 7 bases; junction bases outside the gene matches: 4. This CDR3 is 13 amino acids long. CDR3 sequence reads: CASSLGQASEAFF. The CDR3 DNA sequence: TGTGCCAGCAGCTTGGGACAGGCGAGTGAAGCTTTCTTT.

This chain connects TRBV27 to TRBJ2-1; D is possibly TRBD1 or TRBD2 (6 bases each). V lost 3 bases and J 9 bases, leaving 21 bases between the germline ends. This CDR3 has 16 residues. CDR1 is MNHEY, CDR2 SMNVEV, per germline (reference sequence). DNA of the CDR3: TGTGCCAGCAGTTTGGGGAGGACAGCCAAGTATCTTGAGCAGTTCTTC. This translates into CASSLGRTAKYLEQFF.

The gene calls are TRBV13 and TRBJ2-4; D is ambiguous. CDR1 PRHDT and CDR2 FYEKMQ come from the germline V gene (reference sequence). Trimming pared 3 bases from V and 0 bases from J, leaving 6 bases between. The CDR3 runs 14 residues. The CDR3 nucleotides read TGTGCCAGCAGCTTGACACCAGCCAAAAACATTCAGTACTTC. Translating it yields CASSLTPAKNIQYF.

V gene TRBV10-1 combines with J gene TRBJ2-1, with 8 bases lining up with TRBD1. Germline lookup yields CDR1 WNHNN and CDR2 SYGVQD (reference sequence). The CDR3 extends over 12 amino acids. Trimming cost V 4 bases and J 12 bases; bases outside gene matches: 5. This CDR3 reads CASSVAGTGQFF. Written as DNA, the CDR3 is TGCGCCAGCAGTGTGGCCGGGACAGGGCAGTTCTTC.

V usage is TRBV27 and J usage is TRBJ1-5, with 7 bases fitting TRBD1. The germline V gene has CDR1 MNHEY and CDR2 SMNVEV (reference sequence). V was pared by 6 bases and J by 2 bases, with 4 bases of the junction left unmatched. This CDR3 has 14 residues. The CDR3 coding sequence is TGTGCCAGCAGAAGACAGGGAGGCAATCAGCCCCAGCATTTT. This translates into CASRRQGGNQPQHF.

On this clone itself: Within the sample, other DNA sequences also encode this same CDR3. This rearrangement joins TRBV28 to TRBJ1-1, with D unresolved. CDR3 length equals 13 residues. V lost 2 bases, J lost 0 bases, and 4 bases lay in between. CDR1 is MDHEN, CDR2 SYDVKM, per germline. CDR3 nucleotide sequence: TGTGCCAGCAGTTTAAGAGTGAACACTGAAGCTTTCTTT. Translation: CASSLRVNTEAFF.

For the CDR3, the DNA is TGTGCCATCACCGATGACACCCACAATGAGCAGTTCTTC. Protein: CAITDDTHNEQFF. V is TRBV10-3 and J is TRBJ2-1, with unresolved D. Germline loops: CDR1 ENHRY, CDR2 SYGVKD. CDR3 size: 13 residues. Trimming took off 7 bases at V and 5 bases at J, with 12 bases between the two ends.

V and J are TRBV5-1 and TRBJ2-2; 9 bases match TRBD2. There are 15 residues in the CDR3. Germline lookup yields CDR1 SGHRS and CDR2 YFSETQ. Trimming at V came to 4 bases and at J to 5 bases, leaving 6 bases not matched to a gene. The CDR3 DNA reads as TGCGCCAGCAGCACCCCTAGCGGGATAACCGGGGAGCTGTTTTTT. Protein product: CASSTPSGITGELFF.

The V call is TRBV18, the J call TRBJ1-2; tentative D call: TRBD1 (5 bases). With 3 bases removed from V and 2 bases from J, the gap between germline ends came to 16 bases. The CDR3 contains 16 residues. Germline V gives CDR1 KGHSH, CDR2 LQKENI. In DNA, the CDR3 is TGTGCCAGCTCACCGGTACGGAGGGGATCCAACTATGGCTACACCTTC. Translating it yields CASSPVRRGSNYGYTF.